This entry is about one TCR beta chain. J was trimmed by 5 bases and V by 2 bases; bases with no gene match: 9. Germline V gives CDR1 SGHNT, CDR2 YYREEE (reference sequence). The CDR3 extends over 18 amino acids. Authors' methods: Reference gene primer amplification yielded estimated nucleated cell counts. The data were produced by immunoSEQ multiplex PCR, yet TCRdb's version contains in-frame clones alone and is incomplete. V and J calls and clone size are given by that table; D and trimming were obtained from the DNA. The sample lists a few hundred thousand clones, around 84% occurring once. The record originates from a study of blood T cell repertoires in COVID-19. Overall study context: T cells, B-cell-depleted T cells, or PBMCs supplied cDNA or gDNA.

A Seattle source enrolled patients during active infection and followed them longitudinally. The chain couples TRBV5-4 to TRBJ2-2; 13 bases map to TRBD2. The sample comprised peripheral blood. The clonotype originates from a woman over 75 with COVID-19, enrolled during active disease. The CDR3 protein is CASSFGTSGATGTGELFF. The CDR3 DNA reads as TGTGCCAGCAGCTTCGGGACTAGCGGGGCCACGGGGACCGGGGAGCTGTTTTTT.